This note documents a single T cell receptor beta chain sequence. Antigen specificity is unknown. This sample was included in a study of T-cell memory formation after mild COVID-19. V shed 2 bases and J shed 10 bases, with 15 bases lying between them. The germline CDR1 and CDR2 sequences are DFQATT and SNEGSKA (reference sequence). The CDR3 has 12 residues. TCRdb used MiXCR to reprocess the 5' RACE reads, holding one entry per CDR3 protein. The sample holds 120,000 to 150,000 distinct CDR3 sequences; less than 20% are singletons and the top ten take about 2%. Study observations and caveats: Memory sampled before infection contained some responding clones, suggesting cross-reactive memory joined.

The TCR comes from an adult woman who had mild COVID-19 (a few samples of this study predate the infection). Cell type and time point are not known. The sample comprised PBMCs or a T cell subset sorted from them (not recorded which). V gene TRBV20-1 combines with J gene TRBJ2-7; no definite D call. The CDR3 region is CSARLDTTSQYF. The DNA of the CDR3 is TGCAGTGCTAGACTAGATACTACGAGTCAGTACTTC.